Given below is one TCR beta chain in context. There is no known antigen for this receptor. It has no much larger one-base neighbor in the sample; base qualities were not kept. This sample is part of a study of regulatory dendritic cells for organ transplantation (TCRdb year 2017). Describing the broader study: Monocytes were cultured with vitamin D3 on days 0 and 4 and with IL-10 on day 4 to generate regulatory dendritic cells. To evaluate the response of the DCs to a potent maturation-inducing agent, LPS was added to DC cultures on day 6. TCRbeta repertoires were sequenced from sorted naive and memory CD4+ and CD8+ T cells before and after allostimulation with regulatory or mature dendritic cells.

Sorted T cell subsets were CFSE-labeled and co-cultured for five to six days with allogeneic regulatory or mature dendritic cells at a 1:10 DC:T ratio. FACS was used to sort CD4+ or CD8+ cells into naive T cells (CD45RA+) and memory T cells (CD45RO+). The T cells used for TCR sequencing were obtained from two healthy control subjects. The Qiagen DNeasy Blood & Tissue Kit was used for extraction of genomic DNA. Results the study describes overall, beyond this receptor: The authors pointed out considerable heterogeneity between individuals in the alloreactive memory CD8+ T cell pool, and only a couple of subjects were sequenced. In both subjects, allostimulation led to expansion of memory CD8+ clones, although regulatory dendritic cells appeared to cause more limited expansion than mature dendritic cells did. Repertoires were highly diverse in naive CD4+ and CD8+ T cells, less diverse in memory cells, and most oligoclonal in memory CD8+ cells. Of the resting subsets, the one holding the most alloreactive TCR clonotypes was memory CD8+ T cells.

A multiplexed two-step PCR with Vbeta-specific forward primers and Jbeta-specific reverse primers was used to amplify the TCRbeta CDR3 regions. Through the immunoSEQ service, TCRbeta libraries were sequenced on an Illumina instrument. Turning to the authors' computational methods: IMGT annotation was used to assign V, D and J genes, and synthetic CDR3 analogues were used to correct counts for multiplex PCR bias. Repertoire clonality was computed in the immunoSEQ Analyzer as one minus normalized Shannon entropy. Fisher's exact test with Benjamini-Hochberg false discovery rate control was used to define clonal expansion, with two-tailed P<0.01. TCRdb took this table from immuneACCESS and kept in-frame rearrangements with V and J called. Such tables lack part of the clones; where checked against another copy, unresolved V genes explain under half of the gap, and the rest is unexplained. The DNA gave D and trimming, while V, J and clone size come from that table. The sample table shows around 20,000 clones, and roughly 85% are seen once. Clones ranked in the top ten supply 0.6% to 0.8% of the sample.

From cysteine to phenylalanine, the CDR3 is 14 amino acids long. Kept here is only the CDR3 DNA, which spans 42 bases and is read in frame from base 1. V and J are truncated by 4 bases and 3 bases respectively, leaving an intervening sequence of 13 bases. Sequences MDHEN (CDR1) and SYDVKM (CDR2) are obtained from the germline V gene. In this chain, TRBV28 is recombined with TRBJ2-7; the D gene assignment is perhaps TRBD1 or TRBD2, with each matching 5 bases. Source material: naive CD4+ T cells from blood cultured with regulatory dendritic cells. Read against the paper, the sample's cell subset or site label means: CD45RA+ naive T cells. This receptor was identified in a human donor in good health. The sequenced DNA: TGTGCCAGCAGTTCCTGGGACGGCAGCTACGAGCAGTACTTC. This encodes CASSSWDGSYEQYF.